This is a list of T cell receptor beta chains from one sample in a study of T-cell reconstitution after alpha-beta-depleted transplantation in children. TCRdb called the PCR reads again in MiXCR, with one record for every CDR3 protein. This sample has approximately 1,000,000 distinct CDR3 sequences, with about 29% found just once. Sequenced here: PBMCs, mostly from graft donor cells, sampled 360 days after TCRalphabeta/CD19-depleted stem cell transplant. The source of these receptors is a boy under two years old who had a stem cell transplant for SCID, so the T cells may come from the graft donor. Both conserved end residues are part of each CDR3. Clone size is not always given. Where it is, it says once, few, many or a class for expanded clones.

TRBJ1-3 | 14 | NA | TRBV6-1 | CASSTGLRGNTIYF
TRBJ2-5 | 15 | NA | TRBV6-1 | CASSRLAGSAKTQYF
TRBJ2-7 | 14 | NA | TRBV3-1 | CASSQAISSYEQYF
TRBJ2-1 | 13 | NA | TRBV7-2 | CASSAILAQAQFF
TRBJ2-3 | 16 | once | TRBV5-1 | CASSLSKRGSTDTQYF
TRBJ2-1 | 15 | NA | TRBV12-3/TRBV12-4 | CASSYRAVSYYEQFF
TRBJ2-2 | 14 | NA | TRBV6-1 | CASSETGTSGELFF
TRBJ2-2 | 17 | NA | TRBV3-1 | CASSQTRVAGGTGELFF
TRBJ2-7 | 13 | NA | TRBV5-5 | CASSFRPTYEQYF
TRBJ2-7 | 14 | NA | TRBV9 | CASSTTGNSYEQYF
TRBJ1-3 | 15 | NA | TRBV5-1 | CASSLDRGSGNTIYF
TRBJ2-3 | 13 | NA | TRBV5-6 | CASSYGPTDTQYF
TRBJ1-6 | 13 | NA | TRBV6-5 | CASSYTRNSPLHF
TRBJ2-1 | 11 | NA | TRBV7-9 | CASSLAGELVF
TRBJ2-1 | 17 | NA | TRBV6-5 | CASSYSTQLGPAREQFF
TRBJ2-6 | 15 | few | TRBV7-2 | CASSPRGNGANVLTF
TRBJ2-7 | 14 | few | TRBV12-3/TRBV12-4 | CASSSGGGQREQYF
TRBJ1-2 | 13 | NA | TRBV29-1 | CSFPRPGGGGYTF
TRBJ2-2 | 12 | NA | TRBV29-1 | CSVDRATGELFF
TRBJ2-3 | 18 | NA | TRBV12-3/TRBV12-4 | CASSLWVLAGGTTDTQYF
TRBJ2-5 | 12 | NA | TRBV20-1 | CSANFGEETQYF
TRBJ2-5 | 13 | few | TRBV6-5 | CASSPRGDETQYF
TRBJ1-2 | 13 | few | TRBV19 | CASSIGGPDGYTF
TRBJ2-7 | 16 | NA | TRBV6-5 | CASSSKMRGAGREQYF
TRBJ2-3 | 13 | few | TRBV12-3/TRBV12-4 | CASSPRRTDTQYF
TRBJ2-1 | 17 | NA | TRBV11-2 | CASSLQSGTGGNNEQFF
TRBJ2-2 | 15 | NA | TRBV28 | CASSLRGTNTGELFF
TRBJ2-7 | 16 | NA | TRBV4-3 | CASSQARDSDAYEQYF
TRBJ1-1 | 14 | few | TRBV20-1 | CSGRRGQLNTEAFF
TRBJ2-7 | 14 | NA | TRBV12-3/TRBV12-4 | CASSWTGQTYEQYF
TRBJ2-1 | 13 | NA | TRBV29-1 | CSVTRLAGNEQFF
TRBJ2-7 | 12 | many | TRBV14 | CASRGDSYEQYF
TRBJ2-5 | 15 | NA | TRBV5-1 | CASSLTGTLQETQYF
TRBJ2-2 | 15 | few | TRBV5-1 | CASSLDFAHTGELFF
TRBJ1-5 | 15 | few | TRBV29-1 | CSVATTGDRNQPQHF
TRBJ1-1 | 14 | many | TRBV2 | CASGEGFKDTEAFF
TRBJ2-1 | 15 | few | TRBV6-5 | CASSYNRGRRNEQFF
TRBJ2-5 | 14 | NA | TRBV29-1 | CSVGGGHYQETQYF
TRBJ2-1 | 12 | many | TRBV7-8 | CASSLDMLEQFF
TRBJ2-7 | 14 | many | TRBV27 | CASSQRDNSYEQYF
TRBJ2-5 | 12 | few | TRBV10-3 | CAIRGDGETQYF
TRBJ2-5 | 15 | NA | TRBV12-3/TRBV12-4 | CASSFVRDLQETQYF
TRBJ2-6 | 14 | NA | TRBV12-3/TRBV12-4 | CASSFSAGANVLTF
TRBJ2-3 | 16 | NA | TRBV5-1 | CASSFLMGGIRDTQYF
TRBJ2-7 | 15 | few | TRBV5-1 | CASSLGQGSEAEQYF